The 6 T cell receptor beta chains below all came from one sample that was sequenced in a study of T cell responses to AZD1222 COVID-19 vaccine. The assay was immunoSEQ multiplex PCR, and TCRdb's table has in-frame clones only and misses some. The data hold fewer than 150,000 clones, with 90% observed a single time. Sequenced material: peripheral blood, taken on day 0 of AZD1222 vaccination. The receptor source for this set is an adult in good health.

This clone was seen only once. The chain links TRBV29-1 to TRBJ1-4; D ambiguous. This CDR3 is 14 amino acids long. Germline V gives CDR1 SQVTM, CDR2 ANQGSEA. The V and J ends lost 3 bases and 5 bases respectively, with 13 bases between them. The CDR3 DNA follows: TGCAGCGTTGAGATGAGGGATAGGAATGAAAAACTGTTTTTT. Translation: CSVEMRDRNEKLFF.

The genes are TRBV18 and TRBJ2-1; D not resolved. V shed 5 bases and J shed 7 bases, with 6 bases lying between them. The CDR3 runs 11 residues. CDR1 is KGHSH and CDR2 is LQKENI in the germline V gene. CDR3 coding DNA: TGTGCCAGCTCAGGGTCTAATGAGCAGTTCTTC. Amino acid sequence: CASSGSNEQFF.

CDR3 amino acids: CASSLQGIEAFF. CDR3 DNA sequence: TGTGCCAGCAGCTTACAGGGAATAGAAGCTTTCTTT. This chain links TRBV7-2 with TRBJ1-1; D might be TRBD1 (5 bases). CDR1 and CDR2 from the germline V gene are SGHTA and FQGNSA. This CDR3 comprises 12 residues. Trimming took off 2 bases at V and 8 bases at J, with 9 bases between the two ends. The variable domain in full, completed from reference TRBV7-2 and TRBJ1-1, reads GAGVSQSPSNKVTEKGKDVELRCDPISGHTALYWYRQSLGQGLEFLIYFQGNSAPDKSGLPSDRFSAERTGGSVSTLTIQRTQQEDSAVYLCASSLQGIEAFFGQGTRLTVV.

V usage is TRBV5-3 and J usage is TRBJ1-3, with D tentatively TRBD1 (6 bases). TRBV5-3 is marked as an open reading frame, function uncertain. The CDR3 covers 14 residues. Trimming stripped 5 bases from V and 2 bases from J, with 11 bases between. The CDR3 sequence is CARRQGKTGNTIYF. The CDR3, as DNA: TGTGCCAGAAGACAGGGCAAGACTGGAAACACCATATATTTT.

The CDR3 protein is CASSPGRPYNEKLFF. The CDR3, as DNA: TGCGCCAGCAGCCCCGGGCGACCTTATAATGAAAAACTGTTTTTT. The rearrangement links TRBV4-1 to TRBJ1-4; D gene ambiguous. CDR3 length: 15 residues. The germline gives CDR1 MGHRA, CDR2 YSYEKL. The V gene lost 4 bases and the J gene lost 4 bases, with 13 bases spanning the gap.

The chain combines TRBV3-1 (or the pseudogene TRBV3-2) with TRBJ2-7, with 7 nucleotides matching TRBD1. This CDR3 is 13 amino acids long. V dropped 5 bases and J dropped 4; count of bases not matched to a gene: 5. Looked up from germline, CDR1 is LGHDT and CDR2 is YNNKEL (reference sequence). This CDR3 reads CASSGRDSYEQYF. CDR3 DNA: TGTGCCAGCAGCGGCCGGGACAGTTACGAGCAGTACTTC.